The 8 T cell receptor beta chains below come from one sample, sequenced in a study of blood T cell repertoires in COVID-19. Method: immunoSEQ multiplex PCR; TCRdb's copy keeps in-frame clones and lacks some. The data contain 210,000 or so clones, around 80% of them singletons. The specimen sequenced was peripheral blood. These receptors were obtained from a woman aged 80 or over with acute or convalescent COVID-19.

This chain connects TRBV6-5 to TRBJ2-5, with TRBD2 matching over 12 bases. The CDR3 covers 14 residues. V was pared by 6 bases and J by 5 bases, with 4 bases of the junction left unmatched. In germline, CDR1 is MNHEY, CDR2 SVGAGI. The CDR3 is CASSSSGRAETQYF. The CDR3 DNA follows: TGTGCCAGCAGCTCTAGCGGGAGGGCGGAGACCCAGTACTTC.

The chain carries TRBV19 and TRBJ1-4, with 9 bases lining up with TRBD1. The CDR3 has 15 residues. J gave up 7 bases and V 7 bases, and 10 bases lay outside the gene matches. The V gene's germline CDR1 is LNHDA and CDR2 SQIVND (reference sequence). Here the CDR3 reads CASNHLGQGSEKLFF. In nucleotides, the CDR3 is TGTGCCAGTAACCACCTGGGACAGGGAAGTGAAAAACTGTTTTTT.

V is TRBV19 and J is TRBJ2-4, with 9 positions matching TRBD1. The CDR3 has 18 residues. Germline assignment: CDR1 LNHDA and CDR2 SQIVND (reference sequence). V lost 5 bases and J lost 7; bases outside the gene matches: 18. The CDR3 loop reads CASSSRQGVDKAGNIQYF. The DNA for the CDR3 is TGTGCCAGTAGTTCGCGACAGGGGGTCGACAAGGCGGGTAACATTCAGTACTTC.

The rearrangement joins TRBV10-3 to TRBJ2-3, with 15 bases that match TRBD2. The CDR3 runs to 18 residues. The V gene's germline CDR1 is ENHRY and CDR2 SYGVKD. V lost 6 bases and J lost 1; bases outside the gene matches: 8. Here the CDR3 reads CAISGLAGGVGGTDTQYF. DNA for the CDR3: TGTGCCATCAGCGGACTAGCGGGAGGGGTCGGCGGCACAGATACGCAGTATTTT.

This chain connects TRBV28 to TRBJ2-5; a possible D gene is TRBD2 (6 bases). Trimming left V 6 bases short and J 3 bases short, with 11 bases between. The CDR3 covers 13 residues. Germline CDR1 MDHEN, CDR2 SYDVKM. The CDR3 DNA sequence: TGTGCCAGCAGCCCTCGGGGGAAAGAGACCCAGTACTTC. Its protein product is CASSPRGKETQYF.

This chain uses TRBV7-2 with TRBJ1-2; no clear D gene. Germline lookup yields CDR1 SGHTA and CDR2 FQGNSA. The V end was cut by 0 bases, the J end by 3 bases, with 11 bases between. There are 15 residues in the CDR3. The CDR3 bases are TGTGCCAGCAGCTTAGCGTCGAGCGATCACTATGGCTACACCTTC. Amino acid sequence: CASSLASSDHYGYTF. The whole variable domain, filled in from reference TRBV7-2 and TRBJ1-2, reads GAGVSQSPSNKVTEKGKDVELRCDPISGHTALYWYRQSLGQGLEFLIYFQGNSAPDKSGLPSDRFSAERTGGSVSTLTIQRTQQEDSAVYLCASSLASSDHYGYTFGSGTRLTVV.

The chain is built from TRBV15 and TRBJ2-7, with TRBD2 identical over 10 bases. The CDR3 has 15 amino acids. V dropped 6 bases and J dropped 4; count of bases not matched to a gene: 9. Looked up from germline, CDR1 is LNHNV and CDR2 is YYDKDF (reference sequence). CDR3 nucleotide sequence: TGTGCCACCAGTGGGTCCCTAGCGGGGGCATACGAGCAGTACTTC. This sequence encodes CATSGSLAGAYEQYF. Complete variable domain (other parts from reference TRBV15 and TRBJ2-7): DAMVIQNPRYQVTQFGKPVTLSCSQTLNHNVMYWYQQKSSQAPKLLFHYYDKDFNNEADTPDNFQSRRPNTSFCFLDIRSPGLGDTAMYLCATSGSLAGAYEQYFGPGTRLTVT.

This chain uses TRBV6-5 with TRBJ2-7, with 11 nucleotides matching TRBD1. V lost 8 bases, J lost 2 bases, and 2 bases stayed unmatched. This CDR3 spans 13 amino acids. Germline CDR1 is MNHEY and CDR2 is SVGAGI. CDR3 nucleotides: TGTGCCAGCGGGGACAGGGGGACCTACGAGCAGTACTTC. Protein sequence: CASGDRGTYEQYF.